This T cell receptor beta chain was recovered during a study of blood T cell repertoires in COVID-19. For the study at large: Sites across the United States, Italy and Spain contributed samples from acute and convalescent COVID-19.

Individuals drawn from around 25 US areas were about 18 to 89 years old. Authors' processing steps: Using reference gene primer amplification, nucleated cell counts were estimated. Repertoires were generated with immunoSEQ multiplex PCR, while TCRdb's copy carries only in-frame clones and drops some. V, J and clone size are those of that table, while D and trimming were read from the DNA. The table shows approximately 210,000 clones, with about 91% occurring only once. Germline assignment: CDR1 MGHRA and CDR2 YSYEKL. CDR3 size: 16 residues. Trimming took off 0 bases at V and 1 base at J, with 13 bases between the two ends.

Sequencing was performed on PBMCs or T cells enriched from blood (not recorded which). This TCR came from a woman aged 45-60 years with acute COVID-19. J is TRBJ2-7 and V is TRBV4-1; D is uncertain. CDR3 residues: CASSQEPQVLSYEQYF. The CDR3 DNA follows: TGCGCCAGCAGCCAAGAGCCCCAGGTCTTGTCCTACGAGCAGTACTTC.